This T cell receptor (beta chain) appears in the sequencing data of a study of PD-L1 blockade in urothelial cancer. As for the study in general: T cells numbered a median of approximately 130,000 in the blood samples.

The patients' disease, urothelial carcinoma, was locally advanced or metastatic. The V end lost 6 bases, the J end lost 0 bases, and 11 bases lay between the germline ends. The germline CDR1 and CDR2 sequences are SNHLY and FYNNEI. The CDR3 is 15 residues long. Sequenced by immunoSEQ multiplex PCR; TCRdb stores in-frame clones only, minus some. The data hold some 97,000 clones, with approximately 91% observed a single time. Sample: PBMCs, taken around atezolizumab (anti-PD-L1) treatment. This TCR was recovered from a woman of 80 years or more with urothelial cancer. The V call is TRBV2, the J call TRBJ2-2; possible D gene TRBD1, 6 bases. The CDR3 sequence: CASRATGSNTGELFF. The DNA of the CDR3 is TGTGCCAGCAGGGCAACAGGGTCGAACACCGGGGAGCTGTTTTTT.